This TCR beta chain was profiled in a study of regulatory T cells in long-lasting Graves disease. The V end was cut by 6 bases, the J end by 7 bases, with 12 bases between. Per the germline V gene, CDR1 is MNHNS and CDR2 is SASEGT. The CDR3 is 12 residues long. Stated time point: newly diagnosed GD, antithyroid drugs for less than 3 months. PBMC-derived RNA was used for the TCR library. This clonotype has only a few counts. To make TCR beta libraries, researchers used iRepertoire HTBI primers and Arm-PCR of CDR3 regions. TCRdb independently ran MiXCR on the multiplex PCR reads; one entry per CDR3 protein. The sample shows roughly 560,000 distinct CDR3 sequences, 12% of them seen only once. These records were also assigned to another study, of T cells in Graves' hyperthyroidism and ophthalmopathy.

The chain recombines TRBV6-1 with TRBJ1-2; possible D gene TRBD1, 6 bases. The specimen comprised peripheral blood mononuclear cells (PBMCs), sampled at new diagnosis, from a patient treated with antithyroid drugs. The receptor's source is a woman aged 25-40 years with Graves disease. CDR3 in amino acids: CASRQGSGGYTF. Here the CDR3 DNA reads TGTGCCAGCAGACAGGGATCGGGTGGCTACACCTTC.